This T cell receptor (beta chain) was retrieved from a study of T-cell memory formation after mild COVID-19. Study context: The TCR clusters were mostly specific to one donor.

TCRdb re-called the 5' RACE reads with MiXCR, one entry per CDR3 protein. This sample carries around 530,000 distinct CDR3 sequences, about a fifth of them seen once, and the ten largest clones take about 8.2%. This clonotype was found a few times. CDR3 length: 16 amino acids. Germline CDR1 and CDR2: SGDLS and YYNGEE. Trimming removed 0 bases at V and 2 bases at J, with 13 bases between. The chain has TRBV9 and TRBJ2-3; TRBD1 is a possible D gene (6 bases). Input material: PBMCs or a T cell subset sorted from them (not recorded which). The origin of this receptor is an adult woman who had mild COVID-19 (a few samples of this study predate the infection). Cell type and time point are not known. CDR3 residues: CASSVVGQMATDTQYF. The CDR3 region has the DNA TGTGCCAGCAGCGTAGTTGGACAGATGGCCACAGATACGCAGTATTTT.